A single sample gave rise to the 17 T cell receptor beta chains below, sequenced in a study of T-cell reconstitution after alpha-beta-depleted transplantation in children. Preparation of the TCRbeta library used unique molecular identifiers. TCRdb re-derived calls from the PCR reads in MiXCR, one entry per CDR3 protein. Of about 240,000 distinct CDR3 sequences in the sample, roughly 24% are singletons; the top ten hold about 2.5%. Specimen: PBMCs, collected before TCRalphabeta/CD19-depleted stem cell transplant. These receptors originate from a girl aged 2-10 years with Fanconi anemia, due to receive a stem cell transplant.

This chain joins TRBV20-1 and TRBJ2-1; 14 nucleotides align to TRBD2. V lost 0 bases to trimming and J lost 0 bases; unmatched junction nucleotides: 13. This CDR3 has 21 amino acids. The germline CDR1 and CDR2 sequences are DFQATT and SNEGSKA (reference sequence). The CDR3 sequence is CSARDPPPGLAGVPSYNEQFF. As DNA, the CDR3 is TGCAGTGCTAGAGATCCCCCTCCGGGACTAGCGGGAGTACCCTCCTACAATGAGCAGTTCTTC.

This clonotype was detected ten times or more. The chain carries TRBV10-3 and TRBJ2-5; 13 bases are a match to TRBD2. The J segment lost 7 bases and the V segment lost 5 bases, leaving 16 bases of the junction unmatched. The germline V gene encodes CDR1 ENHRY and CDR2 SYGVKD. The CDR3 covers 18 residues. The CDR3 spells CAISSGRTSGRQLGTQYF. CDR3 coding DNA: TGTGCCATCAGTTCGGGGAGGACTAGCGGGAGACAACTCGGGACCCAGTACTTC.

The CDR3 DNA is TGCAGCGTTGACGCGGACAACTCCTACGAGCAGTACTTC. Protein product: CSVDADNSYEQYF. V gene TRBV29-1 combines with J gene TRBJ2-7, with D maybe TRBD1 (5 bases). V was cut by 3 bases and J by 0 bases, with 9 bases left in between. Germline CDR1 SQVTM, CDR2 ANQGSEA. This CDR3 is 13 amino acids long.

DNA for the CDR3: TGCAGTGCTAGCGAGGCGGGGGGCACAGATACGCAGTATTTT. This sequence encodes CSASEAGGTDTQYF. The genes are TRBV20-1 and TRBJ2-3, with 7 nucleotides matching TRBD2. The J segment lost 1 base and the V segment lost 3 bases, leaving 4 bases of the junction unmatched. This CDR3 region has 14 residues. Looked up from germline, CDR1 is DFQATT and CDR2 is SNEGSKA (reference sequence).

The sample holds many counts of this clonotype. CDR3 bases: TGTGCCAGCAGCCAAGAAGGGCGGGGGGGCCTTGGAGAGCAGTACTTC. Translating it yields CASSQEGRGGLGEQYF. J is TRBJ2-7 and V is TRBV4-2; TRBD2 agrees at 9 bases. Trimming cost V 0 bases and J 7 bases; bases outside gene matches: 10. Germline V gene lookup returns CDR1 LGHNA and CDR2 YNFKEQ. The CDR3 extends over 16 amino acids.

In DNA form, the CDR3 reads TGTGCCAGCAGCTTAAAGGCGGGGGGGTGGTACAATGAGCAGTTCTTC. Translation: CASSLKAGGWYNEQFF. V and J are TRBV7-2 and TRBJ2-1, with 9 bases lining up with TRBD2. Germline-derived CDR1 and CDR2 are SGHTA and FQGNSA. This CDR3 is built from 16 residues. The V and J ends lost 2 bases and 4 bases, in that order; junction bases with no gene match: 6.

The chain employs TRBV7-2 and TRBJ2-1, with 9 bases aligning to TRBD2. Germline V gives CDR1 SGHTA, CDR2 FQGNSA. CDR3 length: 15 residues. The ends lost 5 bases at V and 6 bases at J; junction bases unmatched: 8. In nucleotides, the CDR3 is TGTGCCAGCAGCCAAAGCGGGGGGTTCTTCAATGAGCAGTTCTTC. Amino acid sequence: CASSQSGGFFNEQFF. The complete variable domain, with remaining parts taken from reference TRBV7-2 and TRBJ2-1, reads GAGVSQSPSNKVTEKGKDVELRCDPISGHTALYWYRQSLGQGLEFLIYFQGNSAPDKSGLPSDRFSAERTGGSVSTLTIQRTQQEDSAVYLCASSQSGGFFNEQFFGPGTRLTVL.

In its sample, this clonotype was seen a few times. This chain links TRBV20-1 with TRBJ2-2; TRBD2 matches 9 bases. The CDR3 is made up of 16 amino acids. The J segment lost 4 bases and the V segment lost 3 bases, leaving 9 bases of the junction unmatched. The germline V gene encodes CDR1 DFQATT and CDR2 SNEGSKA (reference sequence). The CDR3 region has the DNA TGCAGTGCTAGCACTAGCGGGTACCGGGGCACCGGGGAGCTGTTTTTT. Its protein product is CSASTSGYRGTGELFF.

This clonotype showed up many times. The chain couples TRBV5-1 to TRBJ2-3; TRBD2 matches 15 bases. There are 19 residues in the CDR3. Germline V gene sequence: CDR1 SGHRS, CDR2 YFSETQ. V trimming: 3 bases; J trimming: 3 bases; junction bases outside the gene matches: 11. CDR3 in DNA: TGCGCCAGCAGCTCGGGACTAGCGGGAGGTATTGCCGAGACAGATACGCAGTATTTT. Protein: CASSSGLAGGIAETDTQYF.

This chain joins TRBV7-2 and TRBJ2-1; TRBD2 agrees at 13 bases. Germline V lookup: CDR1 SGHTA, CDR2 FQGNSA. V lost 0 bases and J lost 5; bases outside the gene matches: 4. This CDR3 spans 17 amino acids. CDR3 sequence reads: CASSLAGTSGANNEQFF. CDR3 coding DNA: TGTGCCAGCAGCTTAGCAGGGACTAGCGGGGCAAACAATGAGCAGTTCTTC.

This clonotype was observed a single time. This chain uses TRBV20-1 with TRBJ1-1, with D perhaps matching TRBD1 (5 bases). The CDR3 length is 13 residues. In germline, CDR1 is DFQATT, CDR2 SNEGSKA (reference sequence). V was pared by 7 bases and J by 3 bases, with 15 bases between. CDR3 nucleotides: TGCAGTGTGGGGAGATGGGGGGACACTGAAGCTTTCTTT. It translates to CSVGRWGDTEAFF.

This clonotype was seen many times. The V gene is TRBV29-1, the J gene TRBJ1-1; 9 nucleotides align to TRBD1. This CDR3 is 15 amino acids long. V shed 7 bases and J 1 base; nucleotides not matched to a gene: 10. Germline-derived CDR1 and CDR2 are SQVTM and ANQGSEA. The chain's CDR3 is CSASPTTGGNTEAFF. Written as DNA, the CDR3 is TGCAGCGCGTCCCCCACGACAGGGGGGAACACTGAAGCTTTCTTT.

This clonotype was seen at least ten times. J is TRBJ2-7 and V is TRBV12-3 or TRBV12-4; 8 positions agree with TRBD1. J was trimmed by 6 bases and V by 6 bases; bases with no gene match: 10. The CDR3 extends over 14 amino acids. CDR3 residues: CASRRQGSFGEQYF. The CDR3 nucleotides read TGTGCCAGCAGGAGACAGGGGTCATTTGGCGAGCAGTACTTC.

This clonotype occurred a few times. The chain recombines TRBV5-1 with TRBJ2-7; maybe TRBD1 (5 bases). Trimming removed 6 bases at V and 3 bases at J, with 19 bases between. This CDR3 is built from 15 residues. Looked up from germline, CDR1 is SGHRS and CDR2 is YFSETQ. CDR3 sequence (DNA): TGCGCCAGCACCCGGACGGCAGGGTCATACTACGAGCAGTACTTC. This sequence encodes CASTRTAGSYYEQYF.

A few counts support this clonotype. CDR3 nucleotide sequence: TGTGCCAGCAGCGCCGTATCCGGGACTAGTGGAGACATTCAGTACTTC. It specifies CASSAVSGTSGDIQYF. The chain combines TRBV28 with TRBJ2-4, with 8 bases that match TRBD2. Trimming removed 6 bases from V and 8 bases from J; junction bases left unmatched: 15. Germline V gives CDR1 MDHEN, CDR2 SYDVKM. This CDR3 comprises 16 residues.

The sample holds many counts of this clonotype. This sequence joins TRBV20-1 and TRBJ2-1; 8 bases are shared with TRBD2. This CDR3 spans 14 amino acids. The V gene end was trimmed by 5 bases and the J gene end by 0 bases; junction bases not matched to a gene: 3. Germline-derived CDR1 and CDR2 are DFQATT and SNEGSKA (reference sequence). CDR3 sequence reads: CSARTSNSYNEQFF. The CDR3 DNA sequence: TGCAGTGCTCGGACTAGCAACTCCTACAATGAGCAGTTCTTC.

CDR3 loop: CSARVDRVTGELFF. CDR3 in DNA: TGCAGTGCTAGAGTGGACAGGGTAACCGGGGAGCTGTTTTTT. The gene calls are TRBV20-1 and TRBJ2-2; 8 positions match TRBD1. The germline V gene encodes CDR1 DFQATT and CDR2 SNEGSKA (reference sequence). This CDR3 is built from 14 residues. Losses at the gene ends were 1 base for V and 5 bases for J; bases not matched to a gene: 3.